This T cell receptor beta chain was identified during a study of early T cells in non-severe SARS-CoV-2 infection. This clonotype was counted at least ten times. MiXCR was run by TCRdb on the 5' RACE reads, yielding one entry per CDR3 protein. The sample consists of more than 55,000 distinct CDR3 sequences, more than 5.5% of them appearing once. The CDR3 is 17 amino acids. Germline trimming cut 4 bases from V and 4 bases from J; bases unmatched to any gene: 16. Germline CDR1 reads SGHTS; CDR2 reads YDEGEE. The TCR sequence derives from an adult who was a healthcare worker with PCR-confirmed SARS-CoV-2 infection or an uninfected control (not recorded which). The genes are TRBV5-8 and TRBJ1-2, with 7 bases matching TRBD1. Sequenced material: whole blood, taken at baseline. The CDR3: CASSHDRASAPLYGYTF. CDR3 in DNA: TGTGCCAGCAGCCACGACAGGGCCAGCGCACCTCTCTATGGCTACACCTTC.